This T cell receptor beta chain appears in the sequencing data of a study of T-cell memory formation after mild COVID-19. Findings and caveats of the study: Within pre-infection memory, some responding clones were found, suggesting cross-reactive memory joined.

This clonotype showed up just a few times. What it recognizes is unknown. TCRdb re-analysed the 5' RACE reads in MiXCR, keeping a single row per CDR3 protein. The sample lists about 140,000 distinct CDR3 sequences, 11% to 15% occurring once. Trimming removed 0 bases from V and 7 bases from J, with 4 bases in between. The CDR3 consists of 11 residues. Looked up from germline, CDR1 is MNHEY and CDR2 is SVGEGT. The rearrangement joins TRBV6-2 or TRBV6-3 to TRBJ2-7; D is uncertain. The sequenced material came from PBMCs or a T cell subset sorted from them (not recorded which). This TCR came from an adult woman who had mild COVID-19 (a few samples of this study predate the infection). Cell type and time point are not known. CDR3 region: CASSYSVEQYF. CDR3 sequence (DNA): TGTGCCAGCAGTTACTCTGTAGAGCAGTACTTC.